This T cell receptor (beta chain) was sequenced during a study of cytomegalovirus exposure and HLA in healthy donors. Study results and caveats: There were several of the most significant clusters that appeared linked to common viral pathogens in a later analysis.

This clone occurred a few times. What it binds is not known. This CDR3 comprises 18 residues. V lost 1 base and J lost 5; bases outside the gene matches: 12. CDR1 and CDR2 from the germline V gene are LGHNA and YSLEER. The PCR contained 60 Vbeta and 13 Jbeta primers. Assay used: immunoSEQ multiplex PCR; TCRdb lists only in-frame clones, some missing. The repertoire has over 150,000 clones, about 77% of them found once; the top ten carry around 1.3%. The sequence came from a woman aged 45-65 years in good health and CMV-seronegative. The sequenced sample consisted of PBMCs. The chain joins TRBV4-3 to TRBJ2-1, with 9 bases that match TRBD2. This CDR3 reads CASSQGASGASLDNEQFF. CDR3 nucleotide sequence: TGCGCCAGCAGCCAAGGCGCTAGCGGGGCGTCCCTCGACAATGAGCAGTTCTTC.